Listed below are T cell receptor beta chains from one sample, sequenced in a study of neoadjuvant anti-PD-1 for oral cavity cancer. Method: immunoSEQ multiplex PCR; TCRdb's copy keeps in-frame clones and lacks some. Counted here are 14,000 to 15,000 clones, less than 85% occurring once; the ten biggest clones make up 3%. Source: PBMCs, taken before nivolumab (anti-PD-1) treatment. These TCRs come from a person between 40 and 79 years old with oral cavity squamous cell carcinoma. CDR3s include the opening cysteine and the closing phenylalanine or tryptophan. The D gene is left open where the match is weak. Size tells how often a clone was seen (once, few, many) or the class of an expanded clone, and some rows leave it out.

abundance	j_gene	d_gene	v_gene	CDR3nt	CDR3aa
NA	TRBJ2-3	NA	TRBV29-1	TGCAGCGTCCCCCTTGGAGTCAGGGAAACGACAGATACGCAGTATTTT	CSVPLGVRETTDTQYF
NA	TRBJ2-2	NA	TRBV18	TGTGCCAGCTCATCAGGGGTGGCCGGGGAGCTGTTTTTT	CASSSGVAGELFF
NA	TRBJ2-3	NA	TRBV6-6	TGTGCCAGCAGTTACTACCCCACAGATACGCAGTATTTT	CASSYYPTDTQYF
NA	TRBJ2-5	NA	TRBV5-4	TGTGCCAGCAGTCTCGACCAGGGGGAGACCCAGTACTTC	CASSLDQGETQYF
NA	TRBJ1-4	TRBD1	TRBV19	TGTGCCAGTAGAAACCGGGACAGCGCTCGTGTATCAGAAAAACTGTTTTTT	CASRNRDSARVSEKLFF
few	TRBJ2-7	TRBD2	TRBV6-5	TGTGCCAGCAGTTACTCCCGACTAGCGGGAGCCTACGAGCAGTACTTC	CASSYSRLAGAYEQYF
NA	TRBJ2-3	NA	TRBV25-1	TGTGCCAGCAGTGACCTAGGGGGGGATACGCAGTATTTT	CASSDLGGDTQYF
NA	TRBJ1-1	NA	TRBV5-1	TGCGCCAGCAGCTCGTCAGGGACGAACACTGAAGCTTTCTTT	CASSSSGTNTEAFF
few	TRBJ2-7	NA	TRBV7-2	TGTGCCAGCAACCTCGGGGGTGCCAGCTCCTACGAGCAGTACTTC	CASNLGGASSYEQYF
NA	TRBJ2-1	NA	TRBV6-6	TGTGCCAGCAGTTACGTCCAGGGATCTAACAATGAGCAGTTCTTC	CASSYVQGSNNEQFF
NA	TRBJ1-5	NA	TRBV30	TGTGCCTGGAGTCGTCGGGACAATCAGCCCCAGCATTTT	CAWSRRDNQPQHF
NA	TRBJ2-3	NA	TRBV9	TGTGCCAGCAAAGGGGGGTTCACAGATACGCAGTATTTT	CASKGGFTDTQYF
NA	TRBJ1-5	NA	TRBV27	TGTGCCAGCAGTTTATCTAGACAGAATCAGCCCCAGCATTTT	CASSLSRQNQPQHF
NA	TRBJ2-7	NA	TRBV6-1	TGTGCCAGCTTAGGGGGATTAACCTACGAGCAGTACTTC	CASLGGLTYEQYF